This T cell receptor (beta chain) was found in a study of cytomegalovirus exposure and HLA in healthy donors. Study outcomes and limitations: A later analysis reported that several of the most significant clusters appeared to be linked to common viral pathogens, among them Epstein-Barr virus. After further analysis at a later stage, 16,951 TCR beta sequences were associated with HLA alleles at 0.05 false discovery rate.

This clone was picked up one time. The antigen is not known. The V gene end was trimmed by 5 bases and the J gene end by 0 bases; junction bases not matched to a gene: 12. Per germline, CDR1 LNHDA and CDR2 SQIVND (reference sequence). This CDR3 comprises 18 residues. Everyone who donated was a healthy bone marrow donor. The PCR made use of 60 Vbeta and 13 Jbeta primers. Generated by immunoSEQ multiplex PCR, the TCRdb table keeps only in-frame clones and is missing some. The table lists a few hundred thousand clones, about nine tenths of them singletons. The chain joins TRBV19 to TRBJ1-3, with TRBD1 matching over 8 bases. The sequence derives from a girl aged 2 to 10 in good health and CMV-seronegative. Sequenced material: PBMCs. CDR3 sequence: CASSGSAGGTGSGNTIYF. The CDR3 nucleotides read TGTGCCAGTAGTGGCTCAGCAGGAGGGACAGGCTCTGGAAACACCATATATTTT.